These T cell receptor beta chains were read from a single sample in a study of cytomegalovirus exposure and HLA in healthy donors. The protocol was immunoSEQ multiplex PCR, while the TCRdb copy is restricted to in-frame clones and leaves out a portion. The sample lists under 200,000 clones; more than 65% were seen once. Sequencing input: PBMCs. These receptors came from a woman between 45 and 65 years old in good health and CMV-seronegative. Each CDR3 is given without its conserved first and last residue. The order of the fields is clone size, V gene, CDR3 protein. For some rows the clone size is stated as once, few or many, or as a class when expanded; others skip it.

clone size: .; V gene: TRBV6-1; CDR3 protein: ASSEGYREYEQY
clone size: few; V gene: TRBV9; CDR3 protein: ASSHTSGRATDTQY
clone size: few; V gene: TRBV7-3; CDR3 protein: ASSFGQGYEQY
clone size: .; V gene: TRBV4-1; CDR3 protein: ASSLQWPMNTEAF
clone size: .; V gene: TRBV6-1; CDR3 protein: ASSEAGGFNQPQH
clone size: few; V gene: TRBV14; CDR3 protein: ASSQEERGMKPRIYEQY
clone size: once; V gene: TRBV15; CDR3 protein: ATSRVQLAGGPHEQF
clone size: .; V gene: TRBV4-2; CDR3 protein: ASSQDQQGANYGYT
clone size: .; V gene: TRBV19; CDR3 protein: ASSRTSAAYEQY
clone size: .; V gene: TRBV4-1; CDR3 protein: ASSRSDSSYNEQF
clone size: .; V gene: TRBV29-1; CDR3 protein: SVMVGTGWDYGYT
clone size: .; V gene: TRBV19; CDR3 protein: ASSPSRTETNEKLF
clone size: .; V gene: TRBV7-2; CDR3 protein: ASSLGLAGGQETQY
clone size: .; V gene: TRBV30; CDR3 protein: AWSVTLAGGPETQY
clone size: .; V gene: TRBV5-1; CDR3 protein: ASSLTSGRRNEQF
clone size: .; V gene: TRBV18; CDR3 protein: ASSPPGGGHGRF
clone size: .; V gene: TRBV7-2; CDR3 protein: ASSSGFPPEAF
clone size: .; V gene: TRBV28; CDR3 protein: ASSLYGLGLAYEQY
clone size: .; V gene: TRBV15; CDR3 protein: ATSRDFPHDEKLF
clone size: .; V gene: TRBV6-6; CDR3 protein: ASSPQHRGGEAF
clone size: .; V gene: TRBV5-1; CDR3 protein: ASSLDGLAGEQY
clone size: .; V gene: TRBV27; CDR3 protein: ASSVGPQETQY
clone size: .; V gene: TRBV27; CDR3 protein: ASSFRDRAFNEQF
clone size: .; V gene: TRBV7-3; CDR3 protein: ASSLSPSGGLGTGELF
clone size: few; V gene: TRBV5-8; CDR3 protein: ASSLDRGEQY
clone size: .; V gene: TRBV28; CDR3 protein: ASSPLDGGEQPQH
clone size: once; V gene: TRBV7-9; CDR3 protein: ASTQSGTVRSGANVLT
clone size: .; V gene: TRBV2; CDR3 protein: ASTIEVNEQF
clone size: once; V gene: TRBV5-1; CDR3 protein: ASSLYISGGSGNTIY
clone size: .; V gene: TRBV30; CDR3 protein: AWSVFSGSYEQY
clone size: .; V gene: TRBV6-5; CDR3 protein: ASSKYRGTVYEQY
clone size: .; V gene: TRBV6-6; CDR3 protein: ASTSGFGNYGYT
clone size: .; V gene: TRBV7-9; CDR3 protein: ASSLTTSGSSYNEQF
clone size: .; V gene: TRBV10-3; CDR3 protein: ACSGQGLSTDTYEQY
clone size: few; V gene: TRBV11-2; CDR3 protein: ASSLMTRDTEAF
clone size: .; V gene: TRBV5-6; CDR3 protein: ASSRYSSQNTEAF
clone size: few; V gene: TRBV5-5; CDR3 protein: ASSQATYEQY
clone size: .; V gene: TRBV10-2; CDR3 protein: ASLGGYKY
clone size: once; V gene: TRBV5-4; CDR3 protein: ASSLGLAGVSYDTQY
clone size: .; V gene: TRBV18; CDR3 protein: ASSVGGTGIIAEAF
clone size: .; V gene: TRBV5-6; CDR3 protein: ASSSGQGGWETQY
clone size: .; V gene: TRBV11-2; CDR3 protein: ASSLVGQTNTEAF
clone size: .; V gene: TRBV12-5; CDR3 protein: ASGLVLRPTVDYEQY
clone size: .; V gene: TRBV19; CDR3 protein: ASSIPRVTGGSGYT
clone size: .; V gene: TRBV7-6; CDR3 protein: ASSPRQGGHEQY
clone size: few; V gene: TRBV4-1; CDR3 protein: ASSVQGRLEKLF
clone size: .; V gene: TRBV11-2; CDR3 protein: ASSLTDTNTEAF
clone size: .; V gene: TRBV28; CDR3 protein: ASTPGGVHGYT
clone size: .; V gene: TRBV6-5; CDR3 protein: ASRGQGSNQPQH
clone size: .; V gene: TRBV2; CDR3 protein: ASNPGGVQGYT
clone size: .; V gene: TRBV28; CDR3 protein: ASSLSGTGGLHGYT
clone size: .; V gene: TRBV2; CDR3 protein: ASSEARLVYEQY
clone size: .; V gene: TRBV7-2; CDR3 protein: ASSLVGGDTEAF
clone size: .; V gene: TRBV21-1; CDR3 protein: ASSARGTGELF
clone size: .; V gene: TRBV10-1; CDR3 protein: ASSGPGRTGELF
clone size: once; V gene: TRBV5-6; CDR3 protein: ASSLGRGSSYEQY
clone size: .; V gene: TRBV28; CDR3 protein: ASTGAVGTADSNQPQH
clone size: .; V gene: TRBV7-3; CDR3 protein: ASSLSTGAEAF
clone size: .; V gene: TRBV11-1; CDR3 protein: ASSLAGQGYGYT